This entry concerns a single T cell receptor (beta chain). This record comes from a study of T cell changes during pregnancy in multiple sclerosis. Assay: immunoSEQ multiplex PCR; the TCRdb copy retains only in-frame clones and omits some. The sample records around 80,000 clones, roughly nine tenths being singletons. Trimming at V came to 0 bases and at J to 0 bases, leaving 5 bases not matched to a gene. Per the germline V gene, CDR1 is SGHRS and CDR2 is YFSETQ. The CDR3 covers 16 residues. The TCR sequence derives from a female donor with multiple sclerosis, enrolled in a pregnancy study. Source: peripheral blood, taken before pregnancy. The V gene is TRBV5-1, the J gene TRBJ1-1; 7 bases map to TRBD1. CDR3: CASSLAGQVMNTEAFF. The CDR3 nucleotides are TGCGCCAGCAGCTTGGCTGGACAGGTCATGAACACTGAAGCTTTCTTT.